A single sample gave rise to the 18 T cell receptor beta chains below, sequenced in a study of immune cell composition in non-small cell lung cancer. Clones were read by immunoSEQ multiplex PCR, and TCRdb kept only the in-frame ones, dropping some. The sample records 2,700 or so clones, 73% being singletons. Normal lung was taken at the farthest possible site, at least 3 cm from tumour. Separately, the same data were catalogued under a study of CD4 T cells in lung cancer.

The material sequenced was non-adjacent lung tissue. These receptor sequences come from a human donor with non-small cell lung cancer.

A word on this clone: One junction end disagrees with the germline gene, perhaps due to a read error. Other DNA variants within this sample encode the same CDR3. V gene TRBV30 combines with J gene TRBJ2-3; 12 positions match TRBD2. Germline loops: CDR1 GTSNPN, CDR2 SVGIG (reference sequence). CDR3 length: 18 amino acids. CDR3 protein: CAWSELAGGHLAPDTQYF. The CDR3 nucleotides are TGTGCCTGGAGTGAACTAGCGGGGGGCCACTTAGCCCCAGATACACAGTATTTT.

J is TRBJ2-2 and V is TRBV5-1, with a weak D call TRBD2 (6 bases). This CDR3 region has 17 residues. Trimming removed 2 bases from V and 1 base from J, with 15 bases in between. From germline, CDR1 is SGHRS and CDR2 YFSETQ. The CDR3 protein is CASSLHRGTENTGELFF. Here the CDR3 DNA reads TGCGCCAGCAGCTTACACCGCGGGACTGAGAACACCGGGGAGCTGTTTTTT.

The chain uses TRBV13 and TRBJ2-2, with D possibly being TRBD1 (6 bases). The V gene lost 5 bases and the J gene lost 2 bases, with 15 bases spanning the gap. The CDR3 length is 16 residues. Germline V gene data show CDR1 as PRHDT and CDR2 as FYEKMQ (reference sequence). CDR3 in DNA: TGTGCCAGCAGCCCACCCCGAGGGGGAAACACCGGGGAGCTGTTTTTT. It translates to CASSPPRGGNTGELFF.

This clone is a singleton in its sample. J is TRBJ2-5 and V is TRBV7-8; D remains unclear. This CDR3 spans 14 amino acids. Trimming took off 7 bases at V and 2 bases at J, with 14 bases between the two ends. In germline, CDR1 is SGHVS, CDR2 FQNEAQ. CDR3 region: CASTYAHSQETQYF. CDR3 in DNA: TGTGCCAGCACCTATGCCCATTCGCAAGAGACCCAGTACTTC. Combining the CDR3 with reference TRBV7-8 and TRBJ2-5 gives the whole variable domain GAGVSQSPRYKVAKRGQDVALRCDPISGHVSLFWYQQALGQGPEFLTYFQNEAQLDKSGLPSDRFFAERPEGSVSTLKIQRTQQEDSAVYLCASTYAHSQETQYFGPGTRLLVL.

This clone was seen a few times. J is TRBJ2-2 and V is TRBV5-6; 8 nucleotides agree with TRBD2. The CDR3 loop spans 17 amino acids. V lost 3 bases, J lost 0 bases, and 7 bases stayed unmatched. CDR1 and CDR2 from the germline V gene are SGHDT and YYEEEE. The CDR3 coding sequence is TGTGCCAGCAGCTCGCCACCGGGACTAGCGAACACCGGGGAGCTGTTTTTT. Its translation: CASSSPPGLANTGELFF.

The V call is TRBV5-1, the J call TRBJ2-7; TRBD1 matches 7 bases. CDR1 and CDR2 (germline): SGHRS, YFSETQ. The CDR3 runs to 14 residues. The V gene end was trimmed by 8 bases and the J gene end by 0 bases; junction bases not matched to a gene: 8. In DNA form, the CDR3 reads TGCGCCAGTAAAGGACAGGTCAGCTCCTACGAGCAGTACTTC. Protein: CASKGQVSSYEQYF.

V gene TRBV4-1 combines with J gene TRBJ2-7, with a tentative D call TRBD2 (6 bases). The CDR3 has 15 amino acids. Germline CDR1 and CDR2: MGHRA and YSYEKL. V was cut by 0 bases and J by 0 bases, with 9 bases left in between. CDR3 DNA: TGCGCCAGCAGCCAAGAGGACGGGGGCTCCTACGAGCAGTACTTC. Translating it yields CASSQEDGGSYEQYF.

The V call is TRBV14, the J call TRBJ1-2; D ambiguous. The CDR3 loop spans 16 amino acids. Trimming shortened V by 6 bases and J by 7 bases, and 24 bases separated the two germline ends. CDR1 and CDR2 (germline): SGHDN, FVKESK. CDR3 sequence (DNA): TGTGCCAGCAGACCCAGCGGGAACCAAGGACGTGGTGGCTACACCTTC. This translates into CASRPSGNQGRGGYTF. Full variable domain (missing parts from reference TRBV14 and TRBJ1-2): EAGVTQFPSHSVIEKGQTVTLRCDPISGHDNLYWYRRVMGKEIKFLLHFVKESKQDESGMPNNRFLAERTGGTYSTLKVQPAELEDSGVYFCASRPSGNQGRGGYTFGSGTRLTVV.

V is TRBV5-5 and J is TRBJ1-2; TRBD1 matches at 9 bases. From germline, CDR1 is SGHKS and CDR2 YYEKEE (reference sequence). V lost 2 bases and J lost 2; bases outside the gene matches: 4. CDR3 size: 15 residues. CDR3 region: CASSLWTGANYGYTF. CDR3 DNA sequence: TGTGCCAGCAGCTTATGGACAGGGGCCAACTATGGCTACACCTTC.

This chain links TRBV6-4 with TRBJ2-6; 11 positions match TRBD2. The CDR3 is made up of 17 amino acids. Germline loops: CDR1 MRHNA, CDR2 SNTAGT. Germline trimming cut 3 bases from V and 0 bases from J; bases unmatched to any gene: 1. CDR3 residues: CASSETSGGSGANVLTF. Written as DNA, the CDR3 is TGTGCCAGCAGTGAAACTAGCGGGGGCTCTGGGGCCAACGTCCTGACTTTC.

In this sample, this clone turned up once. The genes are TRBV6-1 and TRBJ2-7, with TRBD1 identical over 10 bases. This CDR3 has 16 residues. The junction had 11 bases not matched to a gene; V was cut back by 4 bases and J by 5 bases. Germline V gene lookup returns CDR1 MNHNS and CDR2 SASEGT. Written as DNA, the CDR3 is TGTGCCAGCAGTGCTGGGGTGGGACAGGGGAGGAACGAGCAGTACTTC. This encodes CASSAGVGQGRNEQYF.

CDR3 loop: CASRRTGRNQPQHF. DNA of the CDR3: TGTGCCAGCAGAAGGACAGGGAGGAATCAGCCCCAGCATTTT. The chain couples TRBV6-1 to TRBJ1-5; 8 nucleotides match TRBD1. Looked up from germline, CDR1 is MNHNS and CDR2 is SASEGT. The CDR3 contains 14 residues. After removal of 6 bases from V and 4 bases from J, the junction contained 5 bases not matched to a gene.

This rearrangement joins TRBV25-1 to TRBJ1-4, with D possibly matching TRBD1 (5 bases). This CDR3 region has 15 residues. The germline V gene has CDR1 MGHDK and CDR2 SYGVNS. V was shortened by 1 base and J by 8 bases, with 14 bases between the two germline ends. CDR3 protein: CASSEFGGLGEKLFF. The CDR3 DNA is TGTGCCAGCAGTGAATTCGGGGGTTTAGGGGAAAAACTGTTTTTT.

This chain links TRBV5-1 with TRBJ2-1; 11 positions agree with TRBD2. The V and J ends lost 5 bases and 2 bases, in that order; junction bases with no gene match: 3. The germline gives CDR1 SGHRS, CDR2 YFSETQ. This CDR3 region has 15 residues. CDR3 bases: TGCGCCAGCAGTTTGACTAGCGGGGCCTACAATGAGCAGTTCTTC. This encodes CASSLTSGAYNEQFF. The whole variable domain, filled in from reference TRBV5-1 and TRBJ2-1, reads KAGVTQTPRYLIKTRGQQVTLSCSPISGHRSVSWYQQTPGQGLQFLFEYFSETQRNKGNFPGRFSGRQFSNSRSEMNVSTLELGDSALYLCASSLTSGAYNEQFFGPGTRLTVL.

Regarding this clone: Other DNA sequences in this sample translate to the same CDR3. The chain uses TRBV7-6 and TRBJ1-2; 8 bases are a match to TRBD1. CDR3 length: 14 amino acids. CDR1 and CDR2 (germline): SGHVS, FNYEAQ. V gave up 7 bases and J gave up 7 bases; unmatched junction bases: 11. CDR3 bases: TGTGCCAGCACCGAGGTGGCAGGGGGCGGTGGCTACACCTTC. Protein: CASTEVAGGGGYTF.

This clone showed up just a few times. The V call is TRBV5-6, the J call TRBJ1-2; unclear D gene. The V gene lost 4 bases and the J gene lost 0 bases, with 13 bases spanning the gap. Germline V gene lookup returns CDR1 SGHDT and CDR2 YYEEEE. This CDR3 spans 15 amino acids. CDR3 in DNA: TGTGCCAGCAGCCCGGATACGGGGACTAACTATGGCTACACCTTC. Amino acids: CASSPDTGTNYGYTF.

This clone was detected only a few times. The rearrangement uses TRBV27 and TRBJ1-2; 8 bases fit TRBD1. CDR1 MNHEY and CDR2 SMNVEV come from the germline V gene (reference sequence). The CDR3 is 14 residues long. The V segment lost 6 bases and the J segment 3 bases; nucleotides outside the gene matches: 6. CDR3 residues: CASREQGGYYGYTF. The CDR3 nucleotides are TGTGCCAGCAGGGAACAGGGGGGCTACTATGGCTACACCTTC.

The chain carries TRBV19 and TRBJ2-5; the D gene is possibly TRBD2 (6 bases). Germline V CDR1 and CDR2: LNHDA, SQIVND (reference sequence). The CDR3 covers 13 residues. V lost 4 bases and J lost 2, with 8 bases in between. This chain's CDR3 is CASSTGLQETQYF. CDR3 bases: TGTGCCAGTAGTACGGGACTGCAAGAGACCCAGTACTTC.